Below are 4 T cell receptor beta chains sequenced from a single sample in a study of T cell repertoires in cytomegalovirus infection. MiXCR, applied by TCRdb to the reads, yields one record per CDR3 protein. Of 830,000 or so distinct CDR3 sequences in the sample, less than 35% are singletons; the top ten hold about an eighth. These TCRs are of unknown antigen specificity. This sample comprised cultured CD8+ T cells from PBMCs, obtained from culture after CMV antigen stimulation. These receptors originate from a human donor in good health (CMV status not recorded). Some clones in this sample may be carry-over from other donors' samples.

The genes are TRBV7-9 and TRBJ2-7; a weak D match, TRBD2 (6 bases). CDR3 length: 16 amino acids. V was clipped by 5 bases and J by 4 bases, with 21 bases between them. Germline CDR1 is SEHNR and CDR2 is FQNEAQ (reference sequence). In DNA, the CDR3 is TGTGCCAGCAGCCCCCGGCAGGAACTAGCCCCTTACGAGCAGTACGTC. Translated: CASSPRQELAPYEQYV.

This clonotype has at least ten counts. The chain joins TRBV7-8 to TRBJ1-2, with D possibly TRBD1 on 5 matching bases. Germline-derived CDR1 and CDR2 are SGHVS and FQNEAQ. V lost 5 bases and J lost 5, with 12 bases in between. The CDR3 covers 13 residues. The CDR3 bases are TGTGCCAGCAGCCCAGGAGGGGCGTATGGCTACACCTTC. Protein product: CASSPGGAYGYTF.

The sample holds many counts of this clonotype. This chain uses TRBV4-1 with TRBJ1-5, with D unclear. Trimming pared 0 bases from V and 1 base from J, leaving 10 bases between. From germline, CDR1 is MGHRA and CDR2 YSYEKL. The CDR3 length is 16 residues. The CDR3 region has the DNA TGCGCCAGCAGCCAAGATGGGTTTGCGAGCAATCAGCCCCAGCATTTT. Translated: CASSQDGFASNQPQHF.

This clonotype was seen a few times. V is TRBV6-5 and J is TRBJ2-7; a weak D match, TRBD1 (6 bases). The CDR3 consists of 17 residues. Trimming left V 1 base short and J 2 bases short, with 18 bases between. Germline V CDR1 and CDR2: MNHEY, SVGAGI. In DNA, the CDR3 is TGTGCCAGCAGTTACTTATCGGCAACAGGGTTACCCTACGAGCAGTACTTC. Translation gives CASSYLSATGLPYEQYF.